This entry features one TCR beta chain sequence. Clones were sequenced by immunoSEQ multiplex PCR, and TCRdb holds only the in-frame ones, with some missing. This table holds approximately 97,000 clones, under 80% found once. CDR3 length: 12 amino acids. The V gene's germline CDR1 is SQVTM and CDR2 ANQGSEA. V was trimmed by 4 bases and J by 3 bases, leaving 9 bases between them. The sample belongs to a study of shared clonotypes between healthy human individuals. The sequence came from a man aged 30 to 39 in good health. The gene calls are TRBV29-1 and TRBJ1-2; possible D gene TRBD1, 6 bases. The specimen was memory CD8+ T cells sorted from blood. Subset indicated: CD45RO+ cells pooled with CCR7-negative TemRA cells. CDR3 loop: CSVGDTYYGYTF. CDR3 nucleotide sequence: TGCAGCGTTGGGGACACGTACTATGGCTACACCTTC.